Below are 9 T cell receptor beta chains sequenced from a single sample in a study of T cell responses to AZD1222 COVID-19 vaccine (dated by TCRdb to about 2021). In the paper's terms, the time point label means: baseline before first vaccination. Receptor amplification or capture employed the immunoSEQ multiplex PCR assay. As stored in TCRdb, this immuneACCESS dataset retains in-frame rearrangements with V and J assigned. A fraction of the clones does not appear; measured against another copy, unresolved V genes explain less than half of the discrepancy, and the remainder lacks a known reason. This sample lists roughly 29,000 clones; 93% were detected once. Roughly 7.3% of the sample comes from the top ten. This specimen was peripheral blood, taken on day 0 of AZD1222 vaccination. These receptors all stem from an adult in good health.

V is TRBV30 and J is TRBJ1-5; no clear D gene. The CDR3 is 13 residues long. Germline V CDR1 and CDR2: GTSNPN, SVGIG (reference sequence). V was shortened by 3 bases and J by 1 base, with 7 bases between the two germline ends. The CDR3 loop reads CAWSRSSNQPQHF. The CDR3 nucleotides are TGTGCCTGGAGCAGGTCGAGCAATCAGCCCCAGCATTTT.

V and J are TRBV5-1 and TRBJ1-1, with D unresolved. Trimming took 0 bases from V and 1 from J, leaving 10 bases between them. Germline values: CDR1 SGHRS, CDR2 YFSETQ. The length of the CDR3 is 15 residues. The CDR3 sequence: CASSLEVRANTEAFF. CDR3 nucleotide sequence: TGCGCCAGCAGCTTGGAAGTAAGGGCGAACACTGAAGCTTTCTTT.

The genes are TRBV2 and TRBJ2-7; no clear D. V was clipped by 3 bases and J by 2 bases, with 2 bases between them. Germline V gene sequence: CDR1 SNHLY, CDR2 FYNNEI. There are 11 residues in the CDR3. Here the CDR3 reads CASSDPYEQYF. CDR3 nucleotides: TGTGCCAGCAGTGACCCCTACGAGCAGTACTTC. The full variable domain, in which reference TRBV2 and TRBJ2-7 provide the parts outside the CDR3, is EPEVTQTPSHQVTQMGQEVILRCVPISNHLYFYWYRQILGQKVEFLVSFYNNEISEKSEIFDDQFSVERPDGSNFTLKIRSTKLEDSAMYFCASSDPYEQYFGPGTRLTVT.

The chain is built from TRBV6-5 and TRBJ1-1, with no clear D. The CDR3 totals 14 residues. From germline, CDR1 is MNHEY and CDR2 SVGAGI. With 0 bases removed from V and 10 bases from J, the gap between germline ends came to 15 bases. The CDR3 loop reads CASSYSVQAEGAFF. For the CDR3, the DNA is TGTGCCAGCAGTTACTCGGTACAAGCCGAGGGAGCTTTCTTT.

This chain links TRBV14 with TRBJ1-3; TRBD1 might be the D (5 bases). The germline CDR1 and CDR2 sequences are SGHDN and FVKESK. The CDR3 consists of 16 residues. Between the trimmed V and J ends, which lost 3 bases and 0 bases, there was a span of 12 bases. The CDR3 DNA follows: TGTGCCAGCAGCCACCTCGACAGAGTCTCTGGAAACACCATATATTTT. Protein: CASSHLDRVSGNTIYF.

This chain's CDR3 is CASSIDWTGRMKTQYF. In nucleotides, the CDR3 is TGTGCCAGTAGTATAGATTGGACAGGGAGGATGAAGACCCAGTACTTC. J is TRBJ2-5 and V is TRBV19; 8 positions agree with TRBD1. Trimming cost V 0 bases and J 6 bases; bases outside gene matches: 9. The CDR3 contains 16 residues. CDR1 is LNHDA, CDR2 SQIVND, per germline (reference sequence).

In its sample, this clone was seen once. The gene calls are TRBV3-1 (or the pseudogene TRBV3-2) and TRBJ2-1; possibly TRBD2 for D (6 bases). The length of the CDR3 is 15 residues. The germline gives CDR1 LGHDT, CDR2 YNNKEL (reference sequence). V was cut by 4 bases and J by 0 bases, with 10 bases left in between. The CDR3 DNA sequence: TGTGCCAGCAGCCGCCGGGAGTTCTCCTACAATGAGCAGTTCTTC. This gives the protein CASSRREFSYNEQFF.

Note on this clone: A junction boundary mismatches the germline segment, possibly from a read error. This chain joins TRBV27 and TRBJ1-2, with TRBD1 as a possible D gene (6 bases). CDR1 and CDR2 (germline): MNHEY, SMNVEV (reference sequence). The CDR3 contains 13 residues. In nucleotides, the CDR3 is TGTGTCAGCAGCCCCAGGGGTTCCTATGGCTACACCTTC. Protein product: CVSSPRGSYGYTF.

The genes are TRBV2 and TRBJ2-1; the D gene is possibly TRBD2 (6 bases). CDR1 and CDR2 (germline): SNHLY, FYNNEI. The CDR3 contains 11 residues. V was pared by 7 bases and J by 9 bases, with 10 bases between. The CDR3 nucleotides read TGTGCCAGCACTCTGGGGGGTGAGCAGTTCTTC. Translated, it gives CASTLGGEQFF.